The 20 T cell receptor beta chains below come from one sample, sequenced in a study of CD8 T cells in Susac syndrome. Reverse transcription used about 0.5 to 1 ug RNA and random hexamers. TCRdb re-derived calls from the immunoSEQ multiplex PCR reads in MiXCR, one entry per CDR3 protein. The sample lists about 140,000 distinct CDR3 sequences; roughly 94% were seen once. The source material was CD8+ T cells from PBMCs. Receptors were obtained from a human donor with Susac syndrome.

The chain has TRBV7-8 and TRBJ1-5; D uncertain. This CDR3 is 17 amino acids long. Germline-derived CDR1 and CDR2 are SGHVS and FQNEAQ. The V end was cut by 5 bases, the J end by 4 bases, with 21 bases between. CDR3 protein: CASSPPPGHHRNQPQHF. The CDR3 nucleotides are TGTGCCAGCAGCCCACCCCCGGGCCACCACCGGAATCAGCCCCAGCATTTT.

The chain joins TRBV6-6 to TRBJ2-7; 7 positions match TRBD2. The V gene's germline CDR1 is MNHNY and CDR2 SVGAGI (reference sequence). V was clipped by 5 bases and J by 0 bases; unmatched bases: 7. The CDR3 is 15 residues long. CDR3: CASSPGASGSYEQYF. The CDR3, as DNA: TGTGCCAGCAGTCCCGGGGCTAGCGGCTCCTACGAGCAGTACTTC.

The table lists this clonotype with a count of one. The chain combines TRBV13 with TRBJ2-7, with 7 positions matching TRBD2. Trimming removed 5 bases from V and 8 bases from J; junction bases left unmatched: 6. Per germline, CDR1 PRHDT and CDR2 FYEKMQ (reference sequence). This CDR3 spans 12 amino acids. CDR3 bases: TGTGCCAGCAGCGGAGGGGAGGGGAAGCAGTACTTC. Translating it yields CASSGGEGKQYF.

The chain uses TRBV14 and TRBJ2-7, with D possibly TRBD2 on 6 matching bases. The germline V gene encodes CDR1 SGHDN and CDR2 FVKESK. Trimming cost V 6 bases and J 1 base, with 16 bases left between them. This CDR3 has 15 amino acids. CDR3 protein: CASSPAGGFSYEQYF. As DNA, the CDR3 is TGTGCCAGCAGTCCAGCGGGCGGATTTTCCTACGAGCAGTACTTC.

The rearrangement uses TRBV20-1 and TRBJ2-7; 11 bases align to TRBD2. V gave up 0 bases and J gave up 6 bases; unmatched junction bases: 4. The CDR3 consists of 14 residues. In germline, CDR1 is DFQATT, CDR2 SNEGSKA (reference sequence). CDR3 amino acids: CSARDSGRAGEQYF. CDR3 coding DNA: TGCAGTGCTAGAGATAGCGGGAGGGCTGGCGAGCAGTACTTC.

The chain has TRBV2 and TRBJ2-3; D is possibly TRBD2 (5 bases). Deletions cut 9 bases from V and 4 bases from J, with 17 bases between. The CDR3 has 14 residues. Per germline, CDR1 SNHLY and CDR2 FYNNEI. The CDR3 bases are TGTGCCAGGTTTGCCCCGGAGGTCCCAGATACGCAGTATTTT. Its translation is CARFAPEVPDTQYF. The full variable domain, rest sourced from reference TRBV2 and TRBJ2-3, is EPEVTQTPSHQVTQMGQEVILRCVPISNHLYFYWYRQILGQKVEFLVSFYNNEISEKSEIFDDQFSVERPDGSNFTLKIRSTKLEDSAMYFCARFAPEVPDTQYFGPGTRLTVL.

V and J are TRBV30 and TRBJ2-7; 10 nucleotides agree with TRBD1. The CDR3 totals 15 residues. Unmatched junction bases numbered 6, after V lost 2 bases and J lost 2 bases. The germline gives CDR1 GTSNPN, CDR2 SVGIG (reference sequence). CDR3 DNA: TGTGCCTGGAGTTCGCCCGGGACAGGGGCCTACGAGCAGTACTTC. Translating gives CAWSSPGTGAYEQYF.

The chain is built from TRBV2 and TRBJ2-1, with a possible D match to TRBD2 (6 bases). This CDR3 contains 14 residues. Trimming took off 8 bases at V and 8 bases at J, with 19 bases between the two ends. Germline V CDR1 and CDR2: SNHLY, FYNNEI. The CDR3, as DNA: TGTGCCAGCTCTTCCTCGAGACTAGTTGATGAGCAGTTCTTC. This sequence encodes CASSSSRLVDEQFF.

The rearrangement joins TRBV12-3 or TRBV12-4 to TRBJ2-1; no reliable D call. V gave up 4 bases and J gave up 0 bases, with 16 bases separating them. The CDR3 has 17 amino acids. The CDR3 DNA reads as TGTGCCAGCAGTTCCCCCTGGGCCCCGAGCTCCTACAATGAGCAGTTCTTC. Protein sequence: CASSSPWAPSSYNEQFF.

The chain recombines TRBV5-1 with TRBJ2-1; D is unresolved. The CDR3 sequence is 13 residues long. Germline CDR1 SGHRS, CDR2 YFSETQ. V was pared by 4 bases and J by 8 bases, with 13 bases between. CDR3 residues: CASSGGPGYEQFF. The CDR3 DNA follows: TGCGCCAGCAGCGGCGGACCGGGTTATGAGCAGTTCTTC.

CDR3 DNA: TGTGCCTGGTCTCAGGGGACGAGCTCCTACAATGAGCAGTTCTTC. It is translated as CAWSQGTSSYNEQFF. The rearrangement links TRBV30 to TRBJ2-1, with TRBD1 as a possible D gene (6 bases). The CDR3 runs 15 residues. V was pared by 5 bases and J by 0 bases, with 14 bases between. From germline, CDR1 is GTSNPN and CDR2 SVGIG (reference sequence).

The chain uses TRBV7-6 and TRBJ1-2; no definite D call. This CDR3 has 13 residues. Per germline, CDR1 SGHVS and CDR2 FNYEAQ. V lost 1 base, J lost 2 bases, and 5 bases lay in between. The CDR3 DNA follows: TGTGCCAGCAGCTTAGACGGGAACTATGGCTACACCTTC. As protein: CASSLDGNYGYTF. The whole variable domain, filled in from reference TRBV7-6 and TRBJ1-2, reads GAGVSQSPRYKVTKRGQDVALRCDPISGHVSLYWYRQALGQGPEFLTYFNYEAQQDKSGLPNDRFSAERPEGSISTLTIQRTEQRDSAMYRCASSLDGNYGYTFGSGTRLTVV.

The V and J genes are TRBV12-3 or TRBV12-4 and TRBJ2-1; D assignment may be TRBD1 or TRBD2 (6 bases each). V was shortened by 1 base and J by 12 bases, with 25 bases between the two germline ends. This CDR3 has 17 residues. DNA of the CDR3: TGTGCCAGCAGTTTAGGAGGGGCGCGGGACACGCTCTGGGTGCAGTTCTTC. Encoded protein: CASSLGGARDTLWVQFF.

V gene TRBV4-1 combines with J gene TRBJ2-7; 10 bases fit TRBD2. With 2 bases clipped from V and 2 bases from J, the junction kept 9 bases outside the gene matches. Germline values: CDR1 MGHRA, CDR2 YSYEKL. The CDR3 is 17 residues long. The chain's CDR3 is CASSQKREGSNAYEQYF. The CDR3, as DNA: TGCGCCAGCAGCCAAAAGCGGGAGGGCAGTAACGCCTACGAGCAGTACTTC.

The chain combines TRBV29-1 with TRBJ2-1; 7 nucleotides agree with TRBD1. The CDR3 consists of 16 residues. Germline assignment: CDR1 SQVTM and CDR2 ANQGSEA. V trimming: 6 bases; J trimming: 6 bases; junction bases outside the gene matches: 17. This CDR3 reads CSVTPQGGAVINEQFF. The DNA for the CDR3 is TGCAGCGTGACACCGCAAGGGGGCGCCGTGATCAATGAGCAGTTCTTC.

V and J are TRBV5-4 and TRBJ1-2, with 8 positions matching TRBD1. Germline-derived CDR1 and CDR2 are SGHNT and YYREEE (reference sequence). The CDR3 is made up of 14 amino acids. V shed 0 bases, J shed 6 bases, and the junction held 4 bases outside the gene matches. The CDR3 spells CASSLVAGGDGYTF. The DNA of the CDR3 is TGTGCCAGCAGCTTGGTGGCAGGGGGCGATGGCTACACCTTC.

The gene calls are TRBV30 and TRBJ2-1; TRBD2 might be the D (7 bases). The germline CDR1 and CDR2 sequences are GTSNPN and SVGIG (reference sequence). The CDR3 loop spans 14 amino acids. Trimming removed 2 bases from V and 5 bases from J, with 13 bases in between. CDR3: CAWSWGAGDNEQFF. DNA of the CDR3: TGTGCCTGGAGTTGGGGGGCGGGGGACAATGAGCAGTTCTTC.

The chain carries TRBV2 and TRBJ1-2; D perhaps matches TRBD1 (5 bases). Trimming removed 6 bases from V and 4 bases from J, with 18 bases in between. The CDR3 runs 15 residues. Germline V gene sequence: CDR1 SNHLY, CDR2 FYNNEI. CDR3 nucleotides: TGTGCCAGCAGAATAGGGCAGGGCGAAGTCTATGGCTACACCTTC. It encodes CASRIGQGEVYGYTF.

The chain employs TRBV3-1 and TRBJ2-7; D call uncertain. V gave up 1 base and J gave up 5 bases, with 6 bases separating them. The germline V gene has CDR1 LGHDT and CDR2 YNNKEL (reference sequence). The CDR3 is made up of 12 amino acids. CDR3 sequence (DNA): TGTGCCAGCAGCCAAGGCACGAACGAGCAGTACTTC. Amino acids: CASSQGTNEQYF.

The chain has TRBV12-3 or TRBV12-4 and TRBJ2-5; 9 positions agree with TRBD2. The ends lost 4 bases at V and 5 bases at J; junction bases unmatched: 5. The CDR3 is 14 residues long. The DNA for the CDR3 is TGTGCCAGCAGTTCCCTGGCGGGGGGGGAGACCCAGTACTTC. It specifies CASSSLAGGETQYF.